This TCR beta chain originates from a study of cytomegalovirus exposure and HLA in healthy donors. V lost 5 bases to trimming and J lost 8 bases, with 19 bases between them. There are 15 residues in the CDR3. Germline V gene data show CDR1 as PRHDT and CDR2 as FYEKMQ (reference sequence). PCR employed 60 Vbeta and 13 Jbeta primers. Libraries were prepared by immunoSEQ multiplex PCR; TCRdb keeps only in-frame clonotypes and omits some of them. The sample lists 210,000 or so clones; under 85% were seen once. On this clone: Its cognate antigen is unknown.

Study results and caveats: The only immune exposure information that was available was CMV serostatus. A link between a missense DCLRE1C variant and TCR beta V- and J-gene trimming emerged from a later analysis.

Donors showed nominal health when sampled, although they likely had unrecorded immune exposures. The sequencing sample was made of PBMCs. The gene calls are TRBV13 and TRBJ1-3; D not certain. The sequence came from a woman between 45 and 65 years old in good health and CMV-seropositive. The CDR3 loop is CASSPGVVGSDTIYF. The CDR3, as DNA: TGTGCCAGCAGCCCGGGAGTAGTCGGGTCGGACACCATATATTTT.